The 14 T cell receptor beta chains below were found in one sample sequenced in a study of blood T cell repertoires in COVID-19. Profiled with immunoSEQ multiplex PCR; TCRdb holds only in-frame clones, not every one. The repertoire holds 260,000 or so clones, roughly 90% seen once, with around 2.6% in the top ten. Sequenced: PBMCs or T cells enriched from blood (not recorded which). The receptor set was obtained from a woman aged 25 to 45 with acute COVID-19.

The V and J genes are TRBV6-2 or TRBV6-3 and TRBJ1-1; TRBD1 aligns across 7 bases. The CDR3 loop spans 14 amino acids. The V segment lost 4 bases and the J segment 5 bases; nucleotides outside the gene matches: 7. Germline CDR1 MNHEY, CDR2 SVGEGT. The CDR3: CASSLYDRVTEAFF. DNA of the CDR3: TGTGCCAGCAGTTTATACGACAGGGTAACTGAAGCTTTCTTT.

CDR3 protein: CASNKRGGNFYEQYF. CDR3 DNA sequence: TGTGCCAGCAACAAAAGGGGCGGAAACTTCTACGAGCAGTACTTC. The J gene is TRBJ2-7, the V gene TRBV27; perhaps TRBD1 as D (5 bases). This CDR3 spans 15 amino acids. Trimming removed 7 bases from V and 3 bases from J, with 19 bases in between. Germline V gene data show CDR1 as MNHEY and CDR2 as SMNVEV (reference sequence).

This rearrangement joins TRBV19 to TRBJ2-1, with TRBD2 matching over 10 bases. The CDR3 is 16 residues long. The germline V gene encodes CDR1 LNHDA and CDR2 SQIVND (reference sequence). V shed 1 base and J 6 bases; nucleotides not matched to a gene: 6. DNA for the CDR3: TGTGCCAGTAGTATAGCCACTAGCGGGGAAGCCAATGAGCAGTTCTTC. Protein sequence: CASSIATSGEANEQFF.

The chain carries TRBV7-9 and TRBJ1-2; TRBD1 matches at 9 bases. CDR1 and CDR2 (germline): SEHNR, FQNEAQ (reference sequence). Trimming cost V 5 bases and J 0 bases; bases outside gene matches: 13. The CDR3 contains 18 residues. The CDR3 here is CASSPPSRDREANYGYTF. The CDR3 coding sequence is TGTGCCAGCAGCCCACCGTCCCGGGACAGGGAAGCTAACTATGGCTACACCTTC.

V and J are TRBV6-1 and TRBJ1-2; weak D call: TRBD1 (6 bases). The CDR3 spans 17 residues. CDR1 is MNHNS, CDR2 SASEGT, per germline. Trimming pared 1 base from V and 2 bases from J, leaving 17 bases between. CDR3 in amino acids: CASSEGVLLGANYGYTF. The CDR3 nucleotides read TGTGCCAGCAGTGAAGGCGTCTTGCTGGGGGCAAACTATGGCTACACCTTC.

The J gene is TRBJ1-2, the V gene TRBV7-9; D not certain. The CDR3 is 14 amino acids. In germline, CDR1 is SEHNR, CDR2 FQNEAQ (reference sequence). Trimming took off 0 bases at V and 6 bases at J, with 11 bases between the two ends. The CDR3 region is CASSLALRANGYTF. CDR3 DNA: TGTGCCAGCAGCTTAGCGCTGAGGGCCAATGGCTACACCTTC.

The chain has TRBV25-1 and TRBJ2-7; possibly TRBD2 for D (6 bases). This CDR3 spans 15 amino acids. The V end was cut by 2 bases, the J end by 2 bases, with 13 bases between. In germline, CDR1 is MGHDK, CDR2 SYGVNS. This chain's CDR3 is CASSEGEGRTYEQYF. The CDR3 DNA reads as TGTGCCAGCAGTGAAGGCGAGGGGAGGACCTACGAGCAGTACTTC.

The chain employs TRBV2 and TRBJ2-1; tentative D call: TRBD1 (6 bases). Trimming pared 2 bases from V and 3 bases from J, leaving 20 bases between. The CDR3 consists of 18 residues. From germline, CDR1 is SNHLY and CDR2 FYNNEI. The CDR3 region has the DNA TGTGCCAGCAGTGAATGGGGGCCAAGCTCACCTCTCTACAATGAGCAGTTCTTC. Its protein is CASSEWGPSSPLYNEQFF.

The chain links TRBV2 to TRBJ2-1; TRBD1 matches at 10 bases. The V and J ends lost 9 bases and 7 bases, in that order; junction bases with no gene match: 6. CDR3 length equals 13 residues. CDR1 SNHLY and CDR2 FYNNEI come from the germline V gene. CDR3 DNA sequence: TGTGCCAGTCGACAGGGGGCGCGGAATGAGCAGTTCTTC. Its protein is CASRQGARNEQFF.

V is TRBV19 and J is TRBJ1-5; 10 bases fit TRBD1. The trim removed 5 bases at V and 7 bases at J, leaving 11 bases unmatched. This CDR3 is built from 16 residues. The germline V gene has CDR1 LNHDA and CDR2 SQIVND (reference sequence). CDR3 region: CASSFSTTGGFQPQHF. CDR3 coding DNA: TGTGCCAGTAGTTTCTCCACGACAGGGGGCTTCCAGCCCCAGCATTTT.

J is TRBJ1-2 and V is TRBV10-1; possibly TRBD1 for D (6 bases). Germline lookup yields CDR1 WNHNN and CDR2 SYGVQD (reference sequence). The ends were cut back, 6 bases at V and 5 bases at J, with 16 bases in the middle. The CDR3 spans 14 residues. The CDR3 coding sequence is TGCGCCAGCAGGGAAAGGACAGTCGATTATGGCTACACCTTC. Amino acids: CASRERTVDYGYTF.

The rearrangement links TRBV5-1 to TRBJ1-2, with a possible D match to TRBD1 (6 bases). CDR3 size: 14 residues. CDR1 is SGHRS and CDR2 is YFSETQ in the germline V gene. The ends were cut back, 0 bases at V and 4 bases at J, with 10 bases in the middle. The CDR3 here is CASSLADRIYGYTF. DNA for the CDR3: TGCGCCAGCAGCTTGGCTGACAGGATCTATGGCTACACCTTC.

DNA of the CDR3: TGCGCCAGCAGAGAAGGGGGCTATGGCTACACCTTC. Translation gives CASREGGYGYTF. The gene calls are TRBV5-1 and TRBJ1-2; D is possibly TRBD1 (6 bases). Germline CDR1 is SGHRS and CDR2 is YFSETQ. V was pared by 5 bases and J by 4 bases, with 9 bases between. The CDR3 is made up of 12 amino acids. The full variable domain, its missing parts supplied by reference TRBV5-1 and TRBJ1-2, is KAGVTQTPRYLIKTRGQQVTLSCSPISGHRSVSWYQQTPGQGLQFLFEYFSETQRNKGNFPGRFSGRQFSNSRSEMNVSTLELGDSALYLCASREGGYGYTFGSGTRLTVV.

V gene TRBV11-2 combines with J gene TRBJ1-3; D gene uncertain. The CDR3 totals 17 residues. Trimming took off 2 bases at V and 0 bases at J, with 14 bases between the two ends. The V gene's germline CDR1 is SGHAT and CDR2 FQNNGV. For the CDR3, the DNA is TGTGCCAGCAGCTTAACACGAATCGGGATCTCTGGAAACACCATATATTTT. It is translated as CASSLTRIGISGNTIYF.